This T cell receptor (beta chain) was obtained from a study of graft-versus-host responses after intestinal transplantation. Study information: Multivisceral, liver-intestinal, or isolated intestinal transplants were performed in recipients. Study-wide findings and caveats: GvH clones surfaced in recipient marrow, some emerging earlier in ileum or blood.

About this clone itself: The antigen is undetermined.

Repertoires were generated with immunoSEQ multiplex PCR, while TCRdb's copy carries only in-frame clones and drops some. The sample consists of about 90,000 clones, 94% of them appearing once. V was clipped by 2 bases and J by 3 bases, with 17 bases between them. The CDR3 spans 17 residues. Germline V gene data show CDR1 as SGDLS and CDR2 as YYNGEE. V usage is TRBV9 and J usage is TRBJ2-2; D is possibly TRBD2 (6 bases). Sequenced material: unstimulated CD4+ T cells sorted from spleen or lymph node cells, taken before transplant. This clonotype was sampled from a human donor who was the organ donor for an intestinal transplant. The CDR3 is CASSVEFGAGHTGELFF. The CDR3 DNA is TGTGCCAGCAGCGTCGAGTTCGGAGCGGGTCACACCGGGGAGCTGTTTTTT.